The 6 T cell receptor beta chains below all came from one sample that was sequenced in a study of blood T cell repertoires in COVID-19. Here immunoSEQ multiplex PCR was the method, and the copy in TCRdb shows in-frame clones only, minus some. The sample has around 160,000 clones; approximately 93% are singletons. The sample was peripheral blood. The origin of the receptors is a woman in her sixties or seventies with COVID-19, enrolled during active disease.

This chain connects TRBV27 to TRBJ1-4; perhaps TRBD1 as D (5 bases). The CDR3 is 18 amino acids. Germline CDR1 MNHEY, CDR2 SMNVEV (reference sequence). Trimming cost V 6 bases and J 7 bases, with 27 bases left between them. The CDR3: CASRPSWGVRDFGEKLFF. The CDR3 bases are TGTGCCAGCAGACCCTCCTGGGGCGTCCGGGACTTCGGTGAAAAACTGTTTTTT.

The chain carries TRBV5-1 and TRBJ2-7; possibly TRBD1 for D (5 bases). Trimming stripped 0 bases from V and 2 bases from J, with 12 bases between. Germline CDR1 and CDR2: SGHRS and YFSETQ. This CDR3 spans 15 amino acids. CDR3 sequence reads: CASSLASSGTYEQYF. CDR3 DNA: TGCGCCAGCAGCTTGGCCAGCTCAGGGACCTACGAGCAGTACTTC.

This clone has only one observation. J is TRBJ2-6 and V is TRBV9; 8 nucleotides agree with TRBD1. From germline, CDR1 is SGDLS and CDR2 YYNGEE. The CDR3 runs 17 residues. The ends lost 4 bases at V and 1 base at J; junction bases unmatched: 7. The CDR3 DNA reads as TGTGCCAGCAGCCTAAGACAGGGGTCTTCTGGGGCCAACGTCCTGACTTTC. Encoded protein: CASSLRQGSSGANVLTF.

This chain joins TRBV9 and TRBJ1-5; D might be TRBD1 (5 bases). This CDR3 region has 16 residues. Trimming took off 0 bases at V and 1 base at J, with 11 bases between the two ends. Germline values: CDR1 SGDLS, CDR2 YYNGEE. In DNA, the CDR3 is TGTGCCAGCAGCGTAGAAGGGGTAGGGAGCAATCAGCCCCAGCATTTT. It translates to CASSVEGVGSNQPQHF.

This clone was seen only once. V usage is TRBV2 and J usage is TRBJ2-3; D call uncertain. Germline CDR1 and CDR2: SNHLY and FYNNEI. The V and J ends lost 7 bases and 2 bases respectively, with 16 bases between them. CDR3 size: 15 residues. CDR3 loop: CASTGSALFTDTQYF. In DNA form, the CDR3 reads TGTGCCAGCACCGGTAGTGCCCTCTTCACAGATACGCAGTATTTT.

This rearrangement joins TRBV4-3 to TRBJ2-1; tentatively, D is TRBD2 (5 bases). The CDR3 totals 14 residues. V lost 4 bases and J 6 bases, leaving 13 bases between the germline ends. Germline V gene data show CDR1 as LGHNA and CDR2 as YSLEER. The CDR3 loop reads CASSPKGLLNEQFF. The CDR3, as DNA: TGCGCCAGCAGCCCCAAAGGACTGCTCAATGAGCAGTTCTTC.